Listed below are T cell receptor beta chains from one sample, sequenced in a study of Ad26.COV2.S vaccination and SARS-CoV-2 variants. TCRdb keeps only in-frame clones here, not all; method: immunoSEQ multiplex PCR. The table includes roughly 400,000 clones, around nine tenths detected once. The sample was peripheral blood, taken in a trial of Ad26.COV2.S vaccine versus placebo. The receptor source for this set is a person aged 18-60 years who received the Ad26.COV2.S COVID-19 vaccine or a placebo. The CDR3 runs from the conserved cysteine through the conserved F or W. A D gene is named only where the DNA matches it firmly. The listing skips clone size in some rows; elsewhere it reads once, few, many or a size class.

cdr3_aa,cdr3_nt,v_call,clone_size,d_call,j_call
CASSETFGYEQYF,TGTGCCAGCAGTGAAACCTTCGGGTACGAGCAGTACTTC,TRBV6-1,few,.,TRBJ2-7
CASSFGQGRYEQYF,TGTGCCAGCAGCTTCGGACAGGGCAGGTACGAGCAGTACTTC,TRBV5-4,.,TRBD1,TRBJ2-7
CASSYSALQADTQYF,TGTGCCAGCAGTTACTCCGCCCTCCAGGCAGATACGCAGTATTTT,TRBV6-5,.,.,TRBJ2-3
CASSDSRLAGVGNEQFF,TGTGCCAGCAGTGACTCCCGCCTAGCGGGAGTAGGGAATGAGCAGTTCTTC,TRBV2,.,TRBD2,TRBJ2-1
CASSGREYQETQYF,TGTGCCAGTTCTGGGCGGGAGTACCAAGAGACCCAGTACTTC,TRBV19,.,TRBD2,TRBJ2-5
CATSRGQGLGYTF,TGTGCCACCAGCCGGGGACAGGGGCTTGGCTACACCTTC,TRBV15,.,TRBD1,TRBJ1-2
CASSVGTGFNSPLHF,TGTGCCAGCAGTGTGGGGACAGGGTTCAATTCACCCCTCCACTTT,TRBV2,.,TRBD1,TRBJ1-6
CASSVGTGSYNEQFF,.,TRBV21-1,.,.,TRBJ2-1
CASSFSGLGTEAFF,TGTGCCAGCAGCTTCAGTGGTTTAGGCACTGAAGCTTTCTTT,TRBV5-4,.,.,TRBJ1-1
CASSPGLAISTDTQYF,TGTGCCAGCAGCCCCGGACTAGCGATTAGCACAGATACGCAGTATTTT,TRBV6-2/TRBV6-3,.,TRBD2,TRBJ2-3